This TCR beta chain comes out of a study of blood T cell repertoires in COVID-19. Across the whole study: Some COVID-19 samples were acute and others convalescent; all came from the United States, Italy and Spain. Sources were T cells, B-cell-depleted T cells, or PBMCs; the material itself was cDNA or gDNA.

J gave up 4 bases and V 2 bases, and 6 bases lay outside the gene matches. The CDR3 is 15 amino acids. Germline values: CDR1 SGHKS, CDR2 YYEKEE (reference sequence). Authors' analysis steps: Using reference gene primer amplification, nucleated cell counts were estimated. TCRdb keeps only in-frame clones here, not all; method: immunoSEQ multiplex PCR. The D gene and trimming were derived from the DNA, and the V and J assignments and clone size from that table. The profile covers roughly 120,000 clones, with around 85% appearing a single time and 2.5% to 3% taken by the ten largest. The sample comprised peripheral blood. The chain joins TRBV5-5 to TRBJ1-3, with TRBD1 matching 7 bases. This clonotype was sampled from a man between 50 and 59 years old with acute or convalescent COVID-19. This CDR3 is CASSLTGVPGNTIYF. CDR3 sequence (DNA): TGTGCCAGCAGCTTAACAGGGGTCCCCGGAAACACCATATATTTT. The full variable domain, with the rest looked up from reference TRBV5-5 and TRBJ1-3, is DAGVTQSPTHLIKTRGQQVTLRCSPISGHKSVSWYQQVLGQGPQFIFQYYEKEERGRGNFPDRFSARQFPNYSSELNVNALLLGDSALYLCASSLTGVPGNTIYFGEGSWLTVV.